The T cell receptor beta chain under discussion was sequenced for a study of regulatory T cells in long-lasting Graves disease. As to time point: persistent/refractory GD, antithyroid drugs over 5 years with positive TRAb. RNA isolated from PBMCs was used to make the TCR library. The V gene lost 3 bases and the J gene lost 5 bases, with 13 bases spanning the gap. The CDR3 runs 15 residues. CDR1 and CDR2 from the germline V gene are MNHNS and SASEGT. According to the study, TCR beta libraries were built with iRepertoire HTBI primers and CDR3-region Arm-PCR. TCRdb re-analysed the multiplex PCR reads in MiXCR, keeping a single row per CDR3 protein. The sample yields fewer than 450,000 distinct CDR3 sequences, about a quarter seen once. This clonotype was seen a few times.

The TCR originated in a female donor with Graves disease. The sample was peripheral blood mononuclear cells (PBMCs), taken when the disease was refractory, from a patient treated with antithyroid drugs. V usage is TRBV6-1 and J usage is TRBJ1-4; D possibly corresponds to TRBD1 (5 bases). The CDR3 protein is CASSEDTKSNEKLFF. CDR3 DNA: TGTGCCAGCAGTGAGGACACGAAATCGAATGAAAAACTGTTTTTT.